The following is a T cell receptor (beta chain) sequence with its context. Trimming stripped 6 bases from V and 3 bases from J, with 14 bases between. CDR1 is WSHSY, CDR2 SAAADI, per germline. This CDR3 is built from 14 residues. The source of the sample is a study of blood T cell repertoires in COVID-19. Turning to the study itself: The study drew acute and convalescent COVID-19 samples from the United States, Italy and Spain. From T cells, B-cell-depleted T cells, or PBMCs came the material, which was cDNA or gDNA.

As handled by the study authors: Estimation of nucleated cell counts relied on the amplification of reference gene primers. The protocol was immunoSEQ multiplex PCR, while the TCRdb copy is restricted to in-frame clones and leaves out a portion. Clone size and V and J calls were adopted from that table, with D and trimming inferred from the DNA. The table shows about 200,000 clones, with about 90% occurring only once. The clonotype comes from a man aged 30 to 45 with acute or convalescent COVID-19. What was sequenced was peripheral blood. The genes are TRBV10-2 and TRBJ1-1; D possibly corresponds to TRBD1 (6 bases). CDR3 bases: TGCGCCAGCAGAGCTACAGGGTCGGACACTGAAGCTTTCTTT. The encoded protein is CASRATGSDTEAFF.